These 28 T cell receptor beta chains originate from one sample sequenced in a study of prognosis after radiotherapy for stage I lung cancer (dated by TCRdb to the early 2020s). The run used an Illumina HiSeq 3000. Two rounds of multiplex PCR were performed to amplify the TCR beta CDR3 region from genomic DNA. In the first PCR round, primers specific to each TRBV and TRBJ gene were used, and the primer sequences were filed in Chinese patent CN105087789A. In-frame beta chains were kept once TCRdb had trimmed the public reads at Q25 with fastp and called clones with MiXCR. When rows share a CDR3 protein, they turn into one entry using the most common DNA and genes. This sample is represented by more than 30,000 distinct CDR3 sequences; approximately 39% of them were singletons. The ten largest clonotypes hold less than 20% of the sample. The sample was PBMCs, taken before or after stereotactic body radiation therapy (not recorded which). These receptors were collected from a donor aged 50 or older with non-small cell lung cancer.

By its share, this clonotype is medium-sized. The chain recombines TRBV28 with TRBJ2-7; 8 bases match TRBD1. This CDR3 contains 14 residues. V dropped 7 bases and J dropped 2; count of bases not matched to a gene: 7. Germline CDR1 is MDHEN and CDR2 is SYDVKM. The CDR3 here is CASTRDRSPYEQYF. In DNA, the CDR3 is TGTGCCAGCACCCGGGACAGGAGCCCCTACGAGCAGTACTTC.

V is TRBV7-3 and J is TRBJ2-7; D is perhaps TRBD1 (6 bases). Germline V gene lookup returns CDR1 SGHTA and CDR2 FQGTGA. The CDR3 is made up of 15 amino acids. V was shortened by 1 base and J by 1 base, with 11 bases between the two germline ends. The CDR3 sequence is CASSLRPTGSYEQYF. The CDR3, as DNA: TGTGCCAGCAGCTTAAGGCCAACAGGGTCCTACGAGCAGTACTTC.

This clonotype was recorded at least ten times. The DNA of the CDR3 is TGTGCCACCAGTGATAAAACAGGGGTCCAAGAGACCCAGTACTTC. Its translation: CATSDKTGVQETQYF. This rearrangement joins TRBV24-1 to TRBJ2-5; 7 bases match TRBD1. This CDR3 is 15 amino acids long. V was clipped by 3 bases and J by 1 base; unmatched bases: 4. The germline V gene has CDR1 KGHDR and CDR2 SFDVKD.

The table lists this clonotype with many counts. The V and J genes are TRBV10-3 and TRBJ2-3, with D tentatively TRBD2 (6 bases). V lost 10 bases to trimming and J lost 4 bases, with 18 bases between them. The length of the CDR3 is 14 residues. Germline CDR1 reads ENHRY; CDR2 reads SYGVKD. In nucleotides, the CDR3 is TGTGCCACTAATGACCCCGGGGGTCCAGATACGCAGTATTTT. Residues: CATNDPGGPDTQYF.

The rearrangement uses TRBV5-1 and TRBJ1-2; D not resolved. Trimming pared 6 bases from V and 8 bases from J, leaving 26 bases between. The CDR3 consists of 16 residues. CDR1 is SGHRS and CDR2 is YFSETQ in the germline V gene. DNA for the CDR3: TGCGCCAGCACCCCAGGAGCGACCCAAACCTCGGTGGGCTACACCTTC. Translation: CASTPGATQTSVGYTF.

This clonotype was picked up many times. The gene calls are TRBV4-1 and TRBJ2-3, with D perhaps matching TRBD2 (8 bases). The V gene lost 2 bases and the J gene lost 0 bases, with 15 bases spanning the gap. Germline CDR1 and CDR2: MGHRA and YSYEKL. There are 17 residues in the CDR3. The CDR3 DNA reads TGCGCCAGCAGCCAACTGGGACAGCGGGGGAGCACAGATACGCAGTATTTT. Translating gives CASSQLGQRGSTDTQYF.

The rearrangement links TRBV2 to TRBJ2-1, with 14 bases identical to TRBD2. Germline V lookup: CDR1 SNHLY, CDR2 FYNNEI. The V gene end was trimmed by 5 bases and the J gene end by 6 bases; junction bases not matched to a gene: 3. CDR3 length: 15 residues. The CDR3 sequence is CASSTGTSGSNEQFF. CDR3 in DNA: TGTGCCAGCAGTACCGGGACTAGCGGGAGCAATGAGCAGTTCTTC.

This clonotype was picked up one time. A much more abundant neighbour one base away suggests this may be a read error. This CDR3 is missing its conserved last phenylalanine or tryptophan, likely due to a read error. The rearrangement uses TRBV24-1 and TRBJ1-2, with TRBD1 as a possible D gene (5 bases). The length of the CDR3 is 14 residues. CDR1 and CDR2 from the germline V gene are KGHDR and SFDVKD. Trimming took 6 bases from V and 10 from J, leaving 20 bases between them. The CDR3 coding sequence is TGTGCCACCAGTAGTGTTTGGGGGAAAGAGTCCTACACCCTC. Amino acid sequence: CATSSVWGKESYTL.

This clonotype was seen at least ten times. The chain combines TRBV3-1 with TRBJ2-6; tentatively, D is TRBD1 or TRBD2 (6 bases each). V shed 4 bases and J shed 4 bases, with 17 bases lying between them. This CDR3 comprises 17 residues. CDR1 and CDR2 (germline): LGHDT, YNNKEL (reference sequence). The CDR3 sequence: CASSRPAGGSGANVLTF. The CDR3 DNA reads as TGTGCCAGCAGCCGCCCGGCCGGGGGCTCCGGGGCCAACGTCCTGACTTTC.

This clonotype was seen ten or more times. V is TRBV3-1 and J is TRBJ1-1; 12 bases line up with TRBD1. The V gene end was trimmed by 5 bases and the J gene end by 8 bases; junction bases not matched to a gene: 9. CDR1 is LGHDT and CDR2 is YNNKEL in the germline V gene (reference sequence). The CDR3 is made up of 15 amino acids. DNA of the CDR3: TGTGCCAGCAGCAACCGGGACAGGGGGCGCGGGGAAGCTTTCTTT. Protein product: CASSNRDRGRGEAFF.

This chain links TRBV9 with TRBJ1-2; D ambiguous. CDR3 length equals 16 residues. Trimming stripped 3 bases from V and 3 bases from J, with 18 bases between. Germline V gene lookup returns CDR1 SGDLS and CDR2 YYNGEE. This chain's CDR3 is CASSARLQWLYYGYTF. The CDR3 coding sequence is TGTGCCAGCAGCGCGCGATTACAGTGGTTATACTATGGCTACACCTTC.

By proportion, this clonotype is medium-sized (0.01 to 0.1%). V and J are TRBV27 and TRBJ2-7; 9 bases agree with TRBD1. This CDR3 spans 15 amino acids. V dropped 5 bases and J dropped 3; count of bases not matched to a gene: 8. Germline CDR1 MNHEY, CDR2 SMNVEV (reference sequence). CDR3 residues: CASSPDWTGVYEQYF. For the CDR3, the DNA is TGTGCCAGCAGTCCCGATTGGACAGGGGTCTACGAGCAGTACTTC.

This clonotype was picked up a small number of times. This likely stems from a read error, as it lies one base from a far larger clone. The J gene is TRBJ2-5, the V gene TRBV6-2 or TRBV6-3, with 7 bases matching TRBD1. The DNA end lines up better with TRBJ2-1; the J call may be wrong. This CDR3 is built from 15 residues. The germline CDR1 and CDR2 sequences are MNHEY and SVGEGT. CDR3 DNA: TGTGCCAGCACCCTCGCAGGGGGTGGACGGAATGGGCAGTTCTTC. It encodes CASTLAGGGRNGQFF.

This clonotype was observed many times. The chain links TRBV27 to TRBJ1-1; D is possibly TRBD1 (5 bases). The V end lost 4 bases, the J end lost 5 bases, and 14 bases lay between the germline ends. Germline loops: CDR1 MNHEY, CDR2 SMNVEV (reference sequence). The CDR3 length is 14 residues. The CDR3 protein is CASSSPPGVTEAFF. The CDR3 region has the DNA TGTGCCAGCAGTTCCCCCCCGGGGGTAACTGAAGCTTTCTTT.

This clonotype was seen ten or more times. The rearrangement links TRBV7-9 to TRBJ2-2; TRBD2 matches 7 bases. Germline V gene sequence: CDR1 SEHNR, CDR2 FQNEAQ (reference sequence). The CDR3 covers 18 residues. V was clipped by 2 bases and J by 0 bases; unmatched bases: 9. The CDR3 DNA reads TGTGCCAGCAGCTTAAATTTTGGCGGGAGAACGAACACCGGGGAGCTGTTTTTT. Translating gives CASSLNFGGRTNTGELFF.

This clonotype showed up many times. CDR3 region: CASSLLKGEGNQPQHF. In DNA, the CDR3 is TGTGCCAGCAGCTTGTTAAAGGGCGAGGGCAATCAGCCCCAGCATTTT. The chain couples TRBV5-6 to TRBJ1-5; no definite D call. Germline V gives CDR1 SGHDT, CDR2 YYEEEE. Trimming stripped 1 base from V and 2 bases from J, with 13 bases between. The CDR3 runs 16 residues.

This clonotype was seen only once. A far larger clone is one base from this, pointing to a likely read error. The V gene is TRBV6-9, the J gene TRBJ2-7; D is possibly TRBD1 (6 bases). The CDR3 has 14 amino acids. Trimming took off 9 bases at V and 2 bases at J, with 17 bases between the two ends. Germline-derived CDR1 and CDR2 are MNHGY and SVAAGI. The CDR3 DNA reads TGTGCCAGAAGTCACAGGGTTCCTCCCTACGAGCAGTACTTC. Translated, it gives CARSHRVPPYEQYF.

The CDR3 reads CASRSTATQGGYTF. In DNA form, the CDR3 reads TGTGCCAGCAGGTCTACAGCGACCCAAGGCGGCTACACCTTC. The chain is built from TRBV6-1 and TRBJ1-2, with D unclear. This CDR3 has 14 amino acids. The germline V gene encodes CDR1 MNHNS and CDR2 SASEGT. V shed 6 bases and J shed 8 bases, with 19 bases lying between them.

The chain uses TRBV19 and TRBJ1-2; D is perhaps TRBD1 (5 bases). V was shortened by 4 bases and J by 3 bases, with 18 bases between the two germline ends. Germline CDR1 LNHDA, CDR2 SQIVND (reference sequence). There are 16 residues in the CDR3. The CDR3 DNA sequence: TGTGCCAGTAGTACCACCGGTGGGGCGTCCGACTATGGCTACACCTTC. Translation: CASSTTGGASDYGYTF.

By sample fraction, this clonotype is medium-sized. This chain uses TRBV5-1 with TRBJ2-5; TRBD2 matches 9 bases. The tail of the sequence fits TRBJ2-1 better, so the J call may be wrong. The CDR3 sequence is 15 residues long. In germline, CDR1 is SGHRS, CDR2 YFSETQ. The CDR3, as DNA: TGCGCCAGCAGCTTGGGGCGGGGGGGCCGGAATGAGCAGTTCTTC. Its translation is CASSLGRGGRNEQFF.

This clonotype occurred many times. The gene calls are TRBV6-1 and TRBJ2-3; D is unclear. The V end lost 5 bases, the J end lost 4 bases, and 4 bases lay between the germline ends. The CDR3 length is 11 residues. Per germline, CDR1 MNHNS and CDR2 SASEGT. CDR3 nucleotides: TGTGCCAGCAGTCGGCCAGATACGCAGTATTTT. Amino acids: CASSRPDTQYF.

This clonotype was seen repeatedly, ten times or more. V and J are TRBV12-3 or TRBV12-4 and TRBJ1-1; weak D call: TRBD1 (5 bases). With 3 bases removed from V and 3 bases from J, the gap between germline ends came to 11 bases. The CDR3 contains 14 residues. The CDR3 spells CASSLGGGYTEAFF. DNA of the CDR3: TGTGCCAGCAGTTTGGGGGGGGGGTACACTGAAGCTTTCTTT.

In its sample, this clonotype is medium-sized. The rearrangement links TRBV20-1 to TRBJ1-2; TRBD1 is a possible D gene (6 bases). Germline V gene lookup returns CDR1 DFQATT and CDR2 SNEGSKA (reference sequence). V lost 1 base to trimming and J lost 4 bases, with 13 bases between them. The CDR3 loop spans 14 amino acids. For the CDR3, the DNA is TGCAGTGCTAGAGCCCCGGGGGCCTCCTATGGCTACACCTTC. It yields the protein CSARAPGASYGYTF.

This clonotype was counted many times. The CDR3 loop reads CASSEAVRASGELFF. CDR3 DNA sequence: TGTGCCAGCAGTGAAGCTGTCAGGGCGAGTGGGGAGCTGTTTTTT. The chain is built from TRBV2 and TRBJ2-2; D might be TRBD1 (5 bases). The CDR3 contains 15 residues. The V and J ends lost 0 bases and 8 bases respectively, with 13 bases between them. Per the germline V gene, CDR1 is SNHLY and CDR2 is FYNNEI.

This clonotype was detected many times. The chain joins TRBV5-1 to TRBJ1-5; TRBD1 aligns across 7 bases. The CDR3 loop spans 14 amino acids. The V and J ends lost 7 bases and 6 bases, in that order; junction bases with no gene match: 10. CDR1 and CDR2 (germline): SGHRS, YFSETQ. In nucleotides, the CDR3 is TGCGCCAGCTCGACAGGACAGGTGGGTCAGCCCCAGCATTTT. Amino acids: CASSTGQVGQPQHF.

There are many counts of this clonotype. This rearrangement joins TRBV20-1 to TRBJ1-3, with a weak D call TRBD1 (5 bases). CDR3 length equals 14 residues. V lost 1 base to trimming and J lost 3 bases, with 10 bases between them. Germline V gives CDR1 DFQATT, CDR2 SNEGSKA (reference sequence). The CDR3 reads CSARGGGNGNTIYF. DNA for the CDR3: TGCAGTGCTAGAGGTGGGGGGAATGGAAACACCATATATTTT.

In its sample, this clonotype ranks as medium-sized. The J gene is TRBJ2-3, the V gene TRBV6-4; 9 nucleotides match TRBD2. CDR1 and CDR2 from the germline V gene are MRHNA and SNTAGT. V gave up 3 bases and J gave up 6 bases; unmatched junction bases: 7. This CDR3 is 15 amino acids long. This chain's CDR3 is CASSEGGGGGDTQYF. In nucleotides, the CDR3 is TGTGCCAGCAGTGAAGGCGGGGGGGGAGGGGATACGCAGTATTTT.

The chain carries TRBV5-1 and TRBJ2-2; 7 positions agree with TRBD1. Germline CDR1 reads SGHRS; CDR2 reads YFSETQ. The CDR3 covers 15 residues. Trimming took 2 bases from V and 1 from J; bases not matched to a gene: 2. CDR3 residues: CASSFRQGNTGELFF. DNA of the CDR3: TGCGCCAGCAGCTTCCGACAGGGGAACACCGGGGAGCTGTTTTTT. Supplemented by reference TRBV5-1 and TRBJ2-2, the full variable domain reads KAGVTQTPRYLIKTRGQQVTLSCSPISGHRSVSWYQQTPGQGLQFLFEYFSETQRNKGNFPGRFSGRQFSNSRSEMNVSTLELGDSALYLCASSFRQGNTGELFFGEGSRLTVL.